Following are 4 T cell receptor beta chains from one sample sequenced in a study of radiotherapy plus CTLA-4 blockade in lung cancer (dated by TCRdb to the late 2010s). The library came from the immunoSEQ multiplex PCR assay. TCRdb provides this immuneACCESS table in a form limited to in-frame rearrangements. Some clones are lacking; in checked studies, under half of them reflect an unresolved V gene, and why the rest are absent is not known. This sample gives roughly 100,000 clones in total; roughly 84% of them show up just once. Of the sample, under 2.5% is held by the ten largest clones. The specimen was peripheral blood, collected from a patient treated with radiotherapy plus ipilimumab. Receptor source: a human donor with non-small cell lung cancer that progressed on radiotherapy plus ipilimumab. Some clones in this sample may be carry-over from other donors' samples.

On this clone: Other nucleotide sequences from this sample produce the same CDR3. J is TRBJ2-5 and V is TRBV18; 8 positions match TRBD1. The CDR3 is 13 amino acids. Trimming took 6 bases from V and 2 from J; bases not matched to a gene: 2. Per germline, CDR1 KGHSH and CDR2 LQKENI. CDR3 in amino acids: CASSRDRQETQYF. CDR3 DNA sequence: TGTGCCAGCTCCCGGGACAGGCAAGAGACCCAGTACTTC.

V and J are TRBV5-1 and TRBJ2-3; possible D gene TRBD1, 5 bases. This CDR3 comprises 15 residues. Per the germline V gene, CDR1 is SGHRS and CDR2 is YFSETQ. Trimming pared 2 bases from V and 0 bases from J, leaving 10 bases between. The CDR3 region has the DNA TGCGCCAGCAGCTTCACAGGAGCTAGCACAGATACGCAGTATTTT. Its protein is CASSFTGASTDTQYF.

V and J are TRBV6-6 and TRBJ2-5; no clear D. This CDR3 has 14 residues. Germline loops: CDR1 MNHNY, CDR2 SVGAGI (reference sequence). V was shortened by 2 bases and J by 3 bases, with 10 bases between the two germline ends. CDR3 protein: CASSYGWNEETQYF. The CDR3 DNA reads TGTGCCAGCAGTTACGGGTGGAACGAAGAGACCCAGTACTTC.

The chain's CDR3 is CASSQVGVTYYEQYF. Written as DNA, the CDR3 is TGTGCCAGCAGCCAAGTGGGGGTGACGTACTACGAGCAGTACTTC. The chain joins TRBV4-2 to TRBJ2-7; D possibly matches TRBD1 or TRBD2 (5 bases each). Germline V lookup: CDR1 LGHNA, CDR2 YNFKEQ. This CDR3 region has 15 residues. Trimming removed 1 base at V and 3 bases at J, with 13 bases between.